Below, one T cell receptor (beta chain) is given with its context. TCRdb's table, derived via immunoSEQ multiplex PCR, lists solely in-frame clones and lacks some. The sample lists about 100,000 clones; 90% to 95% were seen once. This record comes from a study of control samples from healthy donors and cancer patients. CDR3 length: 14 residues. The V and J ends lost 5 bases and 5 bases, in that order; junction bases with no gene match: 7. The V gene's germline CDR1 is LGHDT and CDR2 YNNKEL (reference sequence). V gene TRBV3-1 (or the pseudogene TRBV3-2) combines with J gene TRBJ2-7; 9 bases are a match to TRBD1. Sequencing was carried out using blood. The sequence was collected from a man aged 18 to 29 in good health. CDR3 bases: TGTGCCAGCAGCGGGTCGGGACAGGGAGACGAGCAGTACTTC. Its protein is CASSGSGQGDEQYF.